This T cell receptor beta chain is from a study of vaccination effects on CD4 cells after COVID-19 (dated by TCRdb to between 2022 and 2023). Broadly, across the study: Each participant received two doses of an mRNA SARS-CoV-2 vaccine, either BNT162b2 or mRNA-1273. SARS-CoV-2 spike-specific CD4+ TCR repertoires from before and after mRNA vaccination were compared in COVID-19 convalescent patients and in infection-naive vaccine recipients. Altogether, some 10 COVID-19 convalescent patients and a few SARS-CoV-2-naive healthy vaccine recipients made up the full study. The Oncomine TCR Beta short-read assay on an Illumina iSeq 100 was used to sequence cultures from other donors in the study. In a couple of convalescent patients, pre-vaccine samples were collected 16 days and one week ahead of the first dose, 142 and 148 days after COVID-19 diagnosis.

The full study reports these points: Clones induced by infection and clones induced by vaccination both contracted markedly at late timepoints after vaccination, which fits with T cell responses waning over time. Only a small number of convalescent patients were included, and no early post-infection timepoints were available, which limited the study. Among convalescent patients, the spike-reactive repertoire after vaccination was made up mainly of new vaccine-induced clones that were largely distinct from the clones induced by infection.

As for this clone: The antigen this receptor binds is unknown. Base qualities are not provided; no much larger clone lies one nucleotide away.

The ViraFEST assay stimulated PBMC with viral peptide pools and then used TCR sequencing to identify antigen-specific CD4+ T cell clonotypes by expansion. After around eleven days of culture, CD4+ T cells were isolated with the EasySep CD4+ T cell isolation kit. Convalescent patients had PCR-confirmed SARS-CoV-2 infection between March and December 2020, before Alpha, Beta and Delta variants emerged in the United States. Each well held 2 million to 2.5 million PBMC cultured in IMDM containing approximately 5% human AB serum, 8.5 to 10 IU/ml IL-2 and gentamicin, along with around 9.1 ug/ml peptides. An HIV-1 Nef peptide pool was used as the negative control culture condition. On days 3 and 7, half of the culture medium was replaced with fresh IL-2-containing medium. Unless otherwise noted, each peptide stimulation condition was cultured in triplicate wells. Using Ficoll-Paque Plus gradient centrifugation, PBMC were separated from whole blood and then either used fresh or cryopreserved at -140C. The QIAamp micro DNA kit was used to extract genomic DNA from the cultured CD4+ T cells.

V sheds 5 bases and J sheds 7 bases, leaving 32 bases between their ends. CDR1 LNHDA and CDR2 SQIVND are derived from the germline V gene (reference sequence). Including the terminal cysteine and phenylalanine, the CDR3 comprises 19 residues. The retained sequence is limited to the CDR3, 57 bases, with the frame set at the first base. The method behind the library was the immunoSEQ multiplex PCR assay. TCR beta CDR3 sequencing was performed on DNA from the cultured, isolated CD4+ T cells. On the study's bioinformatics: Non-productive TCR sequences were discarded, and reads were trimmed to the CDR3 region, with only CDR3s of 7 or more amino acids retained. The MANAFEST web app was used to identify antigen-specific clonotypes by comparing expansion in peptide wells with expansion in reference cultures. Positive clones required FDR<0.05 expansion versus reference and all other wells, odds ratio above 5, and frequency above 0.1% in two replicate wells. Cross-reactive clonotypes were defined as significantly expanded in SARS-CoV-2 spike wells and in at least one common cold coronavirus spike condition. Using the stringdist R package, CDR3 similarity was measured by Levenshtein distance, and unrooted trees were constructed with ape in R 3.6.1. TCRdb took over this immuneACCESS table, retaining in-frame rearrangements with V and J assigned. Such tables are incomplete; in checked studies, under half of the missing clones stem from an unresolved V gene, and the remainder is unexplained. V and J calls plus clone size are reproduced from that table; the DNA served to infer D and trimming. Across this sample there are fewer than 60,000 clones, with under 80% seen only once. In total, the top ten clones hold about 5% of the sample.

This TCR came from a human donor who had a prior SARS-CoV-2 infection. This chain joins TRBV19 to TRBJ1-1; the best D guess is TRBD1, with 6 bases matching. Sequences were derived from CD4+ T cells from PBMCs cultured with HIV peptides, sampled before COVID-19 vaccination. Taken with the paper, the label for cell subset or site translates to: HIV-1 Nef peptide pool negative control/reference culture. The CDR3 sequence is CASSLRQERGGRAESEAFF. The DNA sequence is as follows: TGTGCCAGTAGTTTGAGGCAGGAACGTGGGGGCCGAGCAGAGAGTGAAGCTTTCTTT.